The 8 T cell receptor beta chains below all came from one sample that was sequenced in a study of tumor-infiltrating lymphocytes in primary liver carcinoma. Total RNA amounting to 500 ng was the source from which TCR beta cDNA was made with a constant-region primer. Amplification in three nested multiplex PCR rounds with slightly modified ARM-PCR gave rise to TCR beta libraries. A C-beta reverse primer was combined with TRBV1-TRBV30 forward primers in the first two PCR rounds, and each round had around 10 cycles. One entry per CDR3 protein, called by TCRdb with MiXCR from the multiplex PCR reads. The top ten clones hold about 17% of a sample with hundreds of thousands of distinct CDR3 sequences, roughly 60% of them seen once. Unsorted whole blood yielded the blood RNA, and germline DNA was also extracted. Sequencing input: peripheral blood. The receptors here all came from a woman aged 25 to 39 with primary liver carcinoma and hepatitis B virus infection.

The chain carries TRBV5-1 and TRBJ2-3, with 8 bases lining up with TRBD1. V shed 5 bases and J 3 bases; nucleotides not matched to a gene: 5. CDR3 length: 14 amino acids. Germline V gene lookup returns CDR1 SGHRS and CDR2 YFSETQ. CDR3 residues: CASRQGASTDTQYF. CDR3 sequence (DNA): TGCGCCAGCAGGCAGGGGGCGTCAACAGATACGCAGTATTTT.

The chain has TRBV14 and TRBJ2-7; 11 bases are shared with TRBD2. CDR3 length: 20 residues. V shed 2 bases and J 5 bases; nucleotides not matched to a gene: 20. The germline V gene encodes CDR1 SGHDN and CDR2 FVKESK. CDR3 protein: CASSQSSRAQTSGNTHEQYF. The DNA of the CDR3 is TGTGCCAGCAGCCAATCATCAAGGGCCCAGACTAGCGGGAATACACACGAGCAGTACTTC. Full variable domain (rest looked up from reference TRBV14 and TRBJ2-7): EAGVTQFPSHSVIEKGQTVTLRCDPISGHDNLYWYRRVMGKEIKFLLHFVKESKQDESGMPNNRFLAERTGGTYSTLKVQPAELEDSGVYFCASSQSSRAQTSGNTHEQYFGPGTRLTVT.

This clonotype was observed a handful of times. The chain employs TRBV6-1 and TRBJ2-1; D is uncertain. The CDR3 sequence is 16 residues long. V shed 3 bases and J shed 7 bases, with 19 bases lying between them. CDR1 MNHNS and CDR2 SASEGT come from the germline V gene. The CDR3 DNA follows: TGTGCCAGCAGTGATGGCGGAGCTCACCCTCGGAATGAGCAGTTCTTC. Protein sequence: CASSDGGAHPRNEQFF.

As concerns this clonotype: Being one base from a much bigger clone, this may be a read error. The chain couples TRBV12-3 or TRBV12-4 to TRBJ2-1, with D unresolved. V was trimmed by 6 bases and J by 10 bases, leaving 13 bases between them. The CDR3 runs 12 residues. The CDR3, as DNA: TGTGCCAGCAGCTCGATGTTAAGCGAGCAGTTCTTC. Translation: CASSSMLSEQFF.

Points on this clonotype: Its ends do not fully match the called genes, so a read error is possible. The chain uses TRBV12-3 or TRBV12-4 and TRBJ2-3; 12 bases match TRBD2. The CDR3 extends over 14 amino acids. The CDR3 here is CTSTTSGSTDMQYF. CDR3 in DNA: TGTACCAGCACGACTAGCGGGAGCACAGATATGCAGTATTTT.

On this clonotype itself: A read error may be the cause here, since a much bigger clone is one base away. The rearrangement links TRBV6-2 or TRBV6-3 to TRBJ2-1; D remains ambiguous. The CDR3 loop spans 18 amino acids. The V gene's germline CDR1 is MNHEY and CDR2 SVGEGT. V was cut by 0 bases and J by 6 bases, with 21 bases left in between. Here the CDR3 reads CASSYSRRLVHLLNEQFF. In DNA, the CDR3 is TGTGCCAGCAGTTACTCGCGCAGGCTGGTGCACTTACTCAATGAGCAGTTCTTC.

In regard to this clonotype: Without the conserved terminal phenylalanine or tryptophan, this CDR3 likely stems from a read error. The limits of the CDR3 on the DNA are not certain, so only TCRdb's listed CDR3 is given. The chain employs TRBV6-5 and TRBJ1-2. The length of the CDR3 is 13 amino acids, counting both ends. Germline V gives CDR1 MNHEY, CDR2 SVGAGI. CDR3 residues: CASSLSRAGGCTI.

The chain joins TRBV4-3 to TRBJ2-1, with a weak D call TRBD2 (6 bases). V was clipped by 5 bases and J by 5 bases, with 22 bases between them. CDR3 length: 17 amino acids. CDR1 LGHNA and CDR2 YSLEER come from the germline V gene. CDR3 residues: CASSDVNRERLDNEQFF. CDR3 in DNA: TGCGCCAGCAGCGACGTTAACCGGGAGAGATTGGACAATGAGCAGTTCTTC.